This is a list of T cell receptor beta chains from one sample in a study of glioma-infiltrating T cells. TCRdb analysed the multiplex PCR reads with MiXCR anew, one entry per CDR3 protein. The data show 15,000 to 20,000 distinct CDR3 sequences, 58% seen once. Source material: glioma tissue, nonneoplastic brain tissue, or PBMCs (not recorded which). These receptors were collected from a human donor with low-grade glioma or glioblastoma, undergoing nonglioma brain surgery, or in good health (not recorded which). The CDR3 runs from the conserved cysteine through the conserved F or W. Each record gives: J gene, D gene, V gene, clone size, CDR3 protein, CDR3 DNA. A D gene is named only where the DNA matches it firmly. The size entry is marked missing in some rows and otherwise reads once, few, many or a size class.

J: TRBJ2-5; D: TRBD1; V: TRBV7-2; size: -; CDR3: CASSTTGTSETQYF; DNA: TGTGCCAGCAGCACGACAGGGACCTCCGAGACCCAGTACTTC
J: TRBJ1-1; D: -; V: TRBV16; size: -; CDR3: CASSHSNEAFF; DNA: TGTGCCAGCAGCCATTCGAATGAGGCTTTCTTT
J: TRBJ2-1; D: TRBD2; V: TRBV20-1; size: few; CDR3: CSARAETSGGYEQFF; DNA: TGCAGTGCTAGAGCAGAGACTAGCGGGGGCTATGAGCAGTTCTTC
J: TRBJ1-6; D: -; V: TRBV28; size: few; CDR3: CASSFFSPLHF; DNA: TGTGCCAGCAGCTTTTTCTCACCCCTCCACTTT
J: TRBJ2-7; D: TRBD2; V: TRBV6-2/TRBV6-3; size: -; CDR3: CASSPRLAGGLSYEQYF; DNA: TGTGCCAGCAGTCCTCGCTTAGCGGGAGGCTTGAGCTACGAGCAGTACTTC
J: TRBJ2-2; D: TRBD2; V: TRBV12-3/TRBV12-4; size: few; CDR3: CASSSRGGDTGELFF; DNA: TGTGCCAGCAGTTCTCGGGGGGGGGACACCGGGGAGCTGTTTTTT
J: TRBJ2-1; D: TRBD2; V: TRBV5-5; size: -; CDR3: CASSLAGLAGKFF; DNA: TGTGCCAGCAGCTTGGCCGGACTAGCGGGGAAGTTCTTC
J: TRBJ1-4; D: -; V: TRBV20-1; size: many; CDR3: CSATGETNEKLFF; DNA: TGCAGTGCTACGGGGGAAACTAATGAAAAACTGTTTTTT
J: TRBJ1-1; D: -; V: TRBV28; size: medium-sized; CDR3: CASSLDNTRLDTEAFF; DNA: TGTGCCAGCAGTTTAGACAATACCAGGCTGGACACTGAAGCTTTCTTT
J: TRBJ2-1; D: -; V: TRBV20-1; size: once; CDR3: CSASPPRGVYEQFF; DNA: TGCAGTGCTAGCCCCCCCCGCGGAGTCTATGAGCAGTTCTTC
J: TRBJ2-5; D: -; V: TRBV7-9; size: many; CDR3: CASSLLSETQYF; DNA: TGTGCCAGCAGCTTACTTTCTGAGACCCAGTACTTC
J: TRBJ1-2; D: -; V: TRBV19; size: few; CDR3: CASSPRSPGYTF; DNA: TGTGCCAGTAGTCCCCGCTCGCCTGGCTACACCTTC
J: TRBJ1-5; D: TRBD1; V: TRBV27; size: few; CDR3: CASSDDRGNQPQHF; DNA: TGTGCCAGCAGTGATGACAGGGGAAATCAGCCCCAGCATTTT
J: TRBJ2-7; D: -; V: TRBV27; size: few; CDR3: CASSLYFSGAYEQYF; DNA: TGTGCCAGCAGTTTATATTTCAGTGGGGCCTACGAGCAGTACTTC
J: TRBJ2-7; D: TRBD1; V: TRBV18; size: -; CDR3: CASSPPPRDRSYEQYF; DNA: TGTGCCAGCTCACCACCCCCCCGGGACAGGTCCTACGAGCAGTACTTC
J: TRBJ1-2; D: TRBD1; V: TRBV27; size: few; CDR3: CASSLRGQGYGYTF; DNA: TGTGCCAGCAGTTTAAGGGGACAGGGGTATGGCTACACCTTC
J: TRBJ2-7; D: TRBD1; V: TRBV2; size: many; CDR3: CASKIPGQSSYEQYF; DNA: TGTGCCAGCAAAATTCCGGGACAGAGCTCCTACGAGCAGTACTTC
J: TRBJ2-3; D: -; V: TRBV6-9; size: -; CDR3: CASSSSRMNTGHTQYF; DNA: TGTGCCAGCAGTTCCTCCAGGATGAATACCGGGCATACGCAGTATTTT
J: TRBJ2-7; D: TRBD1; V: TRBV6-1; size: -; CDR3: CASSPGTGRFSSYEQYF; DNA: TGTGCCAGCAGTCCAGGGACAGGAAGGTTCTCATCCTACGAGCAGTACTTC
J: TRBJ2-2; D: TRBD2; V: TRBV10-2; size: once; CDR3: CASRRGLAGGGELFF; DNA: TGCGCCAGCAGGCGGGGACTAGCGGGGGGCGGGGAGCTGTTTTTT
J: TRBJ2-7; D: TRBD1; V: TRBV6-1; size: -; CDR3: CASSPWQGASYEQYF; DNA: TGTGCCAGCAGTCCATGGCAGGGGGCGTCCTACGAGCAGTACTTC
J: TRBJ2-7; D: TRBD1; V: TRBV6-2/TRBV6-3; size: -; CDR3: CASIVGGTGLYEQYF; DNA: TGTGCCAGCATCGTAGGTGGGACAGGACTCTACGAGCAGTACTTC
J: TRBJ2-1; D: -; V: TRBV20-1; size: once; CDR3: CSARENEQFF; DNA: TGCAGTGCTAGAGAGAATGAGCAGTTCTTC
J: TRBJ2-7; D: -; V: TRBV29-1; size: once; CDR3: CSVGGTYEQYF; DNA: TGCAGCGTGGGGGGTACGTACGAACAGTACTTC
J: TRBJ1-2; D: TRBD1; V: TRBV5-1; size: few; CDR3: CASSLEAGQGLYTF; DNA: TGCGCCAGCAGCTTGGAGGCTGGACAGGGGCTCTACACCTTC
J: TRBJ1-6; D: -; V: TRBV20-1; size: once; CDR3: CSAGDGYNSPLHF; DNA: TGCAGTGCTGGGGACGGATATAATTCACCCCTCCACTTT
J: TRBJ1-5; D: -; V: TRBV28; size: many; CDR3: CASLGSAAYHSNQPQHF; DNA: TGTGCCAGCCTCGGATCAGCAGCTTATCATAGCAATCAGCCCCAGCATTTT
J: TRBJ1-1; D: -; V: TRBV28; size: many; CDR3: CASRRRRTQPEAFF; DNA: TGTGCCAGCAGACGTAGAAGGACGCAGCCTGAAGCTTTCTTT
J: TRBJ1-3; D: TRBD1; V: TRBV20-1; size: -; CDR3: CSASHRGSGNTIYF; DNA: TGCAGTGCTAGCCACAGGGGCTCTGGAAACACCATATATTTT
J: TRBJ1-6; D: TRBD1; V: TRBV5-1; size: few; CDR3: CASSEGTGVNSPLHF; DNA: TGCGCCAGCAGCGAGGGGACAGGGGTTAATTCACCCCTCCACTTT
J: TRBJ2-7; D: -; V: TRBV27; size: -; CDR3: CASSLRHSTYEQYF; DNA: TGTGCCAGCAGTTTGCGACACTCCACCTACGAGCAGTACTTC
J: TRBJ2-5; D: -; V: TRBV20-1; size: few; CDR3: CSARVGLVQETQYF; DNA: TGCAGTGCTAGAGTTGGACTGGTACAAGAGACCCAGTACTTC
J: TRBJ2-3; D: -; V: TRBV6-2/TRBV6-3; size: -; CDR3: CASMDRDNRYF; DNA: TGTGCCAGCATGGACCGGGACAATAGGTATTTT
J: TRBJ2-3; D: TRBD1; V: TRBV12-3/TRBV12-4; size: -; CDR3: CASSLSGQGLDTQYF; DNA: TGTGCCAGCAGTCTGTCGGGACAGGGGTTAGATACGCAGTATTTT
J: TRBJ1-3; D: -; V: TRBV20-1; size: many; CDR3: CSARRDSGRSGNTIYF; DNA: TGCAGTGCTAGACGGGACTCCGGTCGCTCTGGAAACACCATATATTTT